The present entry profiles one T cell receptor (beta chain) with its context. Clones were read by immunoSEQ multiplex PCR, and TCRdb kept only the in-frame ones, dropping some. The table lists 120,000 to 150,000 clones, approximately 80% of them singletons. In germline, CDR1 is LNHNV, CDR2 YYDKDF (reference sequence). The CDR3 runs to 15 residues. V shed 1 base, J shed 4 bases, and the junction held 2 bases outside the gene matches. These data belong to a study of blood T cell repertoires in COVID-19. The V gene is TRBV15, the J gene TRBJ2-3; TRBD2 aligns across 10 bases. Material: peripheral blood. The receptor comes from a human donor in a cohort sampled during active COVID-19. In nucleotides, the CDR3 is TGTGCCACCAGCAGAGGTAGCGGGGGGCCAGATACGCAGTATTTT. This codes for CATSRGSGGPDTQYF.